The 3 T cell receptor beta chains listed next were all sequenced from one sample in a study of beta chain features in type 1 diabetes. What was sequenced were expressed TCRB transcripts, since all of the isolated RNA had been reverse transcribed. Clones were sequenced by immunoSEQ multiplex PCR, and TCRdb holds only the in-frame ones, with some missing. The sample lists about 180,000 clones; around an eighth were seen once. Material for sequencing was central memory CD4+ T cells from blood. These receptors came from a young woman in good health.

This clone has just a few counts. The sample contains more than one DNA sequence encoding this CDR3. For the CDR3, the DNA is TGTGCCAGCAGCTTAGGAGGGATTTCCTACGAGCAGTACTTC. Its protein product is CASSLGGISYEQYF. The rearrangement joins TRBV7-2 to TRBJ2-7, with a possible D match to TRBD2 (5 bases). CDR1 SGHTA and CDR2 FQGNSA come from the germline V gene. Trimming removed 1 base at V and 1 base at J, with 8 bases between. CDR3 length equals 14 residues.

In DNA, the CDR3 is TGTGCCAGCAGTTACTCGGCAGGGCGGTTCCACGAGCAGTACTTC. This encodes CASSYSAGRFHEQYF. The gene calls are TRBV6-5 and TRBJ2-7; possible D gene TRBD1, 5 bases. The germline V gene has CDR1 MNHEY and CDR2 SVGAGI. CDR3 length equals 15 residues. Trimming pared 0 bases from V and 5 bases from J, leaving 14 bases between.

The J gene is TRBJ2-5, the V gene TRBV30, with D maybe TRBD2 (7 bases). Trimming cost V 3 bases and J 5 bases, with 13 bases left between them. Germline V gives CDR1 GTSNPN, CDR2 SVGIG (reference sequence). CDR3 length: 13 amino acids. The CDR3 sequence is CAWRQGGGETQYF. In nucleotides, the CDR3 is TGTGCCTGGAGGCAGGGAGGGGGGGAGACCCAGTACTTC.